These 8 T cell receptor beta chains originate from one sample sequenced in a study of blood T cell repertoires in COVID-19. Sequencing was performed with immunoSEQ multiplex PCR; in TCRdb, only in-frame clones are kept and a portion is missing. The sample lists roughly 86,000 clones, 82% occurring once. Sequencing input: peripheral blood. The source of these receptors is a human donor in a cohort sampled during active COVID-19.

This clone was seen a single time. The CDR3 loop is CASSRGQGSEKLFF. The CDR3 region has the DNA TGTGCCAGCAGCCGGGGACAGGGGTCTGAAAAACTGTTTTTT. The V gene is TRBV3-1 (or the pseudogene TRBV3-2), the J gene TRBJ1-4; the match to TRBD1 covers 10 bases. V shed 4 bases, J shed 7 bases, and the junction held 3 bases outside the gene matches. Looked up from germline, CDR1 is LGHDT and CDR2 is YNNKEL (reference sequence). This CDR3 has 14 amino acids.

V usage is TRBV28 and J usage is TRBJ1-6; D not resolved. V lost 7 bases to trimming and J lost 7 bases, with 5 bases between them. Germline V gene data show CDR1 as MDHEN and CDR2 as SYDVKM. The CDR3 sequence is 11 residues long. The CDR3 nucleotides are TGTGCCAGCACCAAAAATTCACCCCTCCACTTT. Encoded protein: CASTKNSPLHF.

This chain uses TRBV6-2 or TRBV6-3 with TRBJ2-1; D not resolved. This CDR3 region has 11 residues. Trimming removed 0 bases at V and 15 bases at J, with 9 bases between. CDR1 and CDR2 (germline): MNHEY, SVGEGT. DNA for the CDR3: TGTGCCAGCAGTTACTCCCTAGGCTGGTTCTTC. Translation gives CASSYSLGWFF.

Here the CDR3 reads CASSLGDRVYYGYTF. CDR3 DNA: TGTGCCAGCAGTTTGGGGGACAGGGTCTACTATGGCTACACCTTC. The rearrangement uses TRBV28 and TRBJ1-2; 9 bases are shared with TRBD1. Looked up from germline, CDR1 is MDHEN and CDR2 is SYDVKM. The CDR3 is 15 residues long. After removal of 3 bases from V and 3 bases from J, the junction contained 5 bases not matched to a gene.

The V gene is TRBV6-5, the J gene TRBJ1-4, with a tentative D call TRBD1 (5 bases). With 6 bases removed from V and 7 bases from J, the gap between germline ends came to 15 bases. Germline V gene data show CDR1 as MNHEY and CDR2 as SVGAGI. This CDR3 region has 14 residues. The CDR3 sequence is CASRTRGGTEKLFF. CDR3 sequence (DNA): TGTGCCAGCAGGACCCGGGGGGGTACTGAAAAACTGTTTTTT.

This clone occurred many times. This chain uses TRBV6-6 with TRBJ2-5, with D possibly being TRBD1 (5 bases). Per the germline V gene, CDR1 is MNHNY and CDR2 is SVGAGI (reference sequence). Trimming shortened V by 1 base and J by 3 bases, and 15 bases separated the two germline ends. CDR3 length: 16 amino acids. CDR3 in amino acids: CASSYYELAGKETQYF. The CDR3 DNA reads as TGTGCCAGCAGTTACTATGAATTGGCAGGGAAAGAGACCCAGTACTTC.

The chain uses TRBV5-1 and TRBJ2-5; D possibly corresponds to TRBD1 (6 bases). V was trimmed by 0 bases and J by 5 bases, leaving 11 bases between them. The CDR3 spans 14 residues. The V gene's germline CDR1 is SGHRS and CDR2 YFSETQ. CDR3 nucleotide sequence: TGCGCCAGCAGCTTGGCCACAGGGCCGGAGACCCAGTACTTC. It codes for CASSLATGPETQYF.

This clone is a singleton in its sample. The V and J genes are TRBV28 and TRBJ1-6, with D uncertain. Germline lookup yields CDR1 MDHEN and CDR2 SYDVKM. The CDR3 extends over 13 amino acids. V lost 3 bases and J lost 7, with 7 bases in between. The CDR3 region has the DNA TGTGCCAGCAGTTTCCAGATAAATTCACCCCTCCACTTT. Translated: CASSFQINSPLHF.